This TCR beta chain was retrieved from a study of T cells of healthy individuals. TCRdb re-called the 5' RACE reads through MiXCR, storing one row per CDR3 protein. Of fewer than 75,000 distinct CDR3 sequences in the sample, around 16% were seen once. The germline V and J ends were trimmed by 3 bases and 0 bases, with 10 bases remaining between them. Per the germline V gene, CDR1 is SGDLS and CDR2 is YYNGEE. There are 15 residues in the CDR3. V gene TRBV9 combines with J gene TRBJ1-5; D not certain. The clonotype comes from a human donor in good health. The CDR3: CASSADGNSNQPQHF. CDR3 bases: TGTGCCAGCAGCGCGGACGGGAATAGCAATCAGCCCCAGCATTTT.